Listed below are T cell receptor beta chains from one sample, sequenced in a study of blood T cell repertoires in COVID-19. Repertoires were generated with immunoSEQ multiplex PCR, while TCRdb's copy carries only in-frame clones and drops some. The repertoire holds over 350,000 clones, with approximately 90% as singletons. Source material: PBMCs or T cells enriched from blood (not recorded which). The receptors here all came from a woman aged 35 to 49 who had been exposed to COVID-19. Each CDR3 is given with its conserved first and last residue. D genes are given only for firm matches. Rows give clone size only sometimes, using once, few, many, or a class for an expanded clone.

v_gene	len	j_gene	abundance	d_gene	CDR3nt	CDR3aa
TRBV9	14	TRBJ1-2	NA	NA	TGTGCCAGCAGCGTCGGGGGGCGGAGCTATGGCTACACCTTC	CASSVGGRSYGYTF
TRBV16	16	TRBJ1-1	NA	NA	TGTGCCAGCAGCCCCTTACCGGGACACTTGAACACTGAAGCTTTCTTT	CASSPLPGHLNTEAFF
TRBV4-1	13	TRBJ1-4	NA	NA	TGCGCCAGCAGCCAAGGTAGTCGGGAAAAACTGTTTTTT	CASSQGSREKLFF
TRBV5-1	14	TRBJ1-2	NA	TRBD1	TGCGCCAGCAGCTCGACAGGGGGGAACTATGGCTACACCTTC	CASSSTGGNYGYTF
TRBV5-5	15	TRBJ1-2	NA	TRBD1	TGTGCCAGCAGCCCCCAGACAGGGTTTCAAAATGGCTACACCTTC	CASSPQTGFQNGYTF
TRBV7-2	14	TRBJ2-1	once	NA	TGTGCCAGCAGCAGAGATATAGGGGGATATGAGCAGTTCTTC	CASSRDIGGYEQFF
TRBV19	15	TRBJ2-2	NA	TRBD1	TGTGCCAGTAGTTTCCTGACAGGGGCAGACGGGGAGCTGTTTTTT	CASSFLTGADGELFF
TRBV7-2	14	TRBJ1-3	NA	TRBD1	TGTGCCAGCAGCGAGGGACAGGGGAGAAACACCATATATTTT	CASSEGQGRNTIYF
TRBV7-2	14	TRBJ2-3	NA	TRBD2	TGTGCCAGCAGGCTAGCGGGCGCCACAGATACGCAGTATTTT	CASRLAGATDTQYF
TRBV19	13	TRBJ1-5	NA	NA	TGTGCCAGTACGGGGGGACGGAATCAGCCCCAGCATTTT	CASTGGRNQPQHF
TRBV30	15	TRBJ1-5	NA	TRBD1	TGTGCCTGGAGTGTAAGGGGACAGGGGCGTCAGCCCCAGCATTTT	CAWSVRGQGRQPQHF
TRBV7-9	14	TRBJ1-4	NA	TRBD1	TGTGCCAGCAACATGGGACAGGGCGATGAAAAACTGTTTTTT	CASNMGQGDEKLFF
TRBV15	13	TRBJ2-5	NA	NA	TGTGCCACCAGCAGAGATGTCGCAGGGCCCCAGTACTTC	CATSRDVAGPQYF
TRBV27	15	TRBJ1-1	NA	NA	TGTGCCAGCACCCCGATCGGGGGGGGAACCACTGAAGCTTTCTTT	CASTPIGGGTTEAFF
TRBV6-5	15	TRBJ1-2	NA	NA	TGTGCCAGCAGTTACTCCTATGGGGCGGCCTATGGCTACACTTTC	CASSYSYGAAYGYTF
TRBV2	16	TRBJ1-1	NA	NA	TGTGCCAGCAGTGACGGGCGGGGACTCATGAACACTGAAGCTTTCTTT	CASSDGRGLMNTEAFF
TRBV19	14	TRBJ2-5	NA	TRBD2	TGTGCCAGTAGTAAAGCGGGGGGCCCGGAGACCCAGTACTTC	CASSKAGGPETQYF
TRBV5-6	13	TRBJ1-1	NA	NA	TGTGCCAGCAGCTTGGCAGGGCCCACTGAAGCTTTCTTT	CASSLAGPTEAFF
TRBV30	13	TRBJ1-2	NA	NA	TGTGCCTGGAGCGCCCTGCAGGGCTATGGCTACACCTTC	CAWSALQGYGYTF
TRBV11-2	15	TRBJ2-2	few	TRBD2	TGTGCCAGCAGCTCACTAGCGGGGGGGACCGGGGAGCTGTTTTTT	CASSSLAGGTGELFF
TRBV12-5	20	TRBJ2-6	NA	TRBD2	TGTGCTAGTGGTTTGACAACCCCGGGGGGGATCCGCTCTGGGGCCAACGTCCTGACTTTC	CASGLTTPGGIRSGANVLTF
TRBV5-5	15	TRBJ2-1	NA	TRBD2	TGTGCCAGCAGCTTGCTAGCGGGGAGTTACAATGAGCAGTTCTTC	CASSLLAGSYNEQFF
TRBV11-2	13	TRBJ2-5	once	NA	TGTGCCAGCAGCTCCCGCCGGGGGGAGACCCAGTACTTC	CASSSRRGETQYF
TRBV11-3	13	TRBJ2-1	NA	TRBD1	TGTGCCAGCAGCTCAGGGGACAGGAATGAGCAGTTCTTC	CASSSGDRNEQFF
TRBV11-2	17	TRBJ1-1	NA	TRBD1	TGTGCCAGCAGCGGAGGGACAGGGGGGCCACCTAACACTGAAGCTTTCTTT	CASSGGTGGPPNTEAFF
TRBV5-1	15	TRBJ2-3	once	NA	TGCGCCAGCAGCTCGTGGAGAGAGGGCACAGATACGCAGTATTTT	CASSSWREGTDTQYF
TRBV19	14	TRBJ1-3	once	NA	TGTGCCACTTCCCACGGGATCGGTGGAAACACCATATATTTT	CATSHGIGGNTIYF
TRBV6-5	15	TRBJ1-5	NA	TRBD1	TGTGCCAGCAGAGCATCAGGGGGCGGCAATCAGCCCCAGCATTTT	CASRASGGGNQPQHF
TRBV6-6	14	TRBJ1-6	few	NA	TGTGCCAGCAGTTACGGGCAGGATAATTCACCCCTCCACTTT	CASSYGQDNSPLHF
TRBV4-1	17	TRBJ1-5	NA	TRBD1	TGCGCCAGCTCCCTCGGGACAGGGATTAGGATCGATCAGCCCCAGCATTTT	CASSLGTGIRIDQPQHF
TRBV21-1	14	TRBJ1-2	NA	NA	TGTGCCAGCAGGACGGGACAGGGCGCCTATGGCTACACCTTC	CASRTGQGAYGYTF
TRBV4-3	15	TRBJ2-1	NA	NA	TGCGCCAGCAGCCTGTATAGTTCCTCCTACAATGAGCAGTTCTTC	CASSLYSSSYNEQFF
TRBV19	12	TRBJ2-2	NA	NA	TGTGCCAGCGCCAGGAACACCGGGGAGCTGTTTTTT	CASARNTGELFF
TRBV24-1	17	TRBJ2-7	NA	TRBD1	TGTGCCACCAGCGGACTTACTTCCGGGACAGAACCCTACGAGCAGTACTTC	CATSGLTSGTEPYEQYF
TRBV7-8	16	TRBJ2-3	NA	NA	TGTGCCAGCAGCTCTCTAGTGGCTGTTTCCGCAGATACGCAGTATTTT	CASSSLVAVSADTQYF
TRBV19	14	TRBJ2-1	once	TRBD2	TGTGCCAGTAGTCCGACTAGCGCATACAATGAGCAGTTCTTC	CASSPTSAYNEQFF